The rows below give T cell receptor beta chains drawn from one sample of a study of regulatory T cells. Profiling relied on immunoSEQ multiplex PCR, and the TCRdb table lists in-frame clones only, not all of them. The table records about 18,000 clones, roughly 88% of them present only once. What was sequenced was conventional CD4+ T cells sorted from blood. Every receptor here comes from a person between 30 and 45 years old with CD3G deficiency. Both conserved end residues are part of each CDR3. A D gene is named only where the DNA matches it firmly. Clone size, where shown, is once, few, many, or a class for clones that have expanded.

abundance,j_gene,v_gene,d_gene,CDR3nt,CDR3aa
-,TRBJ2-6,TRBV7-9,-,TGTGCCAGCAGCTTACGGGAATCTGGGGCCAACGTCCTGACTTTC,CASSLRESGANVLTF
-,TRBJ1-2,TRBV6-6,TRBD1,TGTGCCAGCAGTTTTACAGGGGGCTATGGCTACACCTTC,CASSFTGGYGYTF
-,TRBJ1-5,TRBV10-2,TRBD1,TGCGCCAGCAGCTCCGGACAGGCTGGTCAGCCCCAGCATTTT,CASSSGQAGQPQHF
-,TRBJ2-1,TRBV7-8,-,TGTGCCAGCAGCCCTAGGCTGAGCTCCTACAATGAGCAGTTCTTC,CASSPRLSSYNEQFF
-,TRBJ2-1,TRBV5-1,-,TGCGCCAGCAGGGGATCCGGACCTGAGCAGTTCTTC,CASRGSGPEQFF
-,TRBJ2-6,TRBV28,TRBD1,TGTGCCAGCAGTCCACTCACAGGGGCTGGGGCCAACGTCCTGACTTTC,CASSPLTGAGANVLTF
-,TRBJ2-5,TRBV7-9,TRBD2,TGTGCCAGCAGCTTAGTTACTAGCGGGAGAGGCGAGACCCAGTACTTC,CASSLVTSGRGETQYF
-,TRBJ1-1,TRBV6-6,-,TGTGCCAGCAGTGACCCGGGAAGCCCGAACACTGAAGCTTTCTTT,CASSDPGSPNTEAFF
-,TRBJ1-2,TRBV28,-,TGTGCCAGCAGTTTAACAGGGCCCCAAGGGGACTATGGCTACACCTTC,CASSLTGPQGDYGYTF
few,TRBJ1-1,TRBV7-9,-,TGTGCCAGCAGCAGGGCGGACACTGAAGCTTTCTTT,CASSRADTEAFF
-,TRBJ2-1,TRBV7-9,-,TGTGCCAGCAGCTTAGAACCGGGGAGGAATGAGCAGTTCTTC,CASSLEPGRNEQFF
-,TRBJ2-2,TRBV7-6,-,TGTGCCAGCAGCTTAGCTCCCCCAGGGTCCACGTCTAAGAACACCGGGGAGCTGTTTTTT,CASSLAPPGSTSKNTGELFF
-,TRBJ1-4,TRBV28,-,TGTGCCAGCAGTCGCCCGCCTCCCTGGGGTGAAAAACTGTTTTTT,CASSRPPPWGEKLFF
-,TRBJ2-1,TRBV7-9,-,TGTGCCAGCAGCCCGCACGGGGGTAGCGGTGCCTACAATGAGCAGTTCTTC,CASSPHGGSGAYNEQFF
-,TRBJ2-7,TRBV6-1,-,TGTGCCAGCAGTGAACAGGGCTTTTGGGAGCAGTACTTC,CASSEQGFWEQYF
-,TRBJ2-1,TRBV28,TRBD1,TGTGCCAGCAGTTTATTCGGTCCCGGGACAGGGGGGGGTTACAATGAGCAGTTCTTC,CASSLFGPGTGGGYNEQFF
-,TRBJ2-3,TRBV28,-,TGTGCCAGCAGTTTTCCGACAGATACGCAGTATTTT,CASSFPTDTQYF
-,TRBJ1-2,TRBV6-1,-,TGTGCCGGCAGTGTGAGGGGGGTTAACTATGGCTACACCTTC,CAGSVRGVNYGYTF
-,TRBJ2-2,TRBV19,-,TGTGCCAGCAGACCTAGCCCTAACACCGGGGAGCTGTTTTTT,CASRPSPNTGELFF
once,TRBJ1-1,TRBV5-1,-,TGCGCCAGCAGCTTCCAACGGAACACTGAAGCTTTCTTT,CASSFQRNTEAFF
-,TRBJ2-3,TRBV5-1,-,TGCGCCAGCAGCGCGGGCACAGATACGCAGTATTTT,CASSAGTDTQYF
-,TRBJ1-1,TRBV6-1,-,TGTGCCAGCAGTGAAAATTTTTCACAGCTTGAAGCTTTCTTT,CASSENFSQLEAFF
-,TRBJ2-5,TRBV7-8,TRBD1,TGTGCCAGCAGCAGAACCGGACAGGGGAAAGAGACCCAGTACTTC,CASSRTGQGKETQYF
few,TRBJ1-5,TRBV28,-,TGTGCCAGCAGTTTACCAACTTCAAGCAATCAGCCCCAGCATTTT,CASSLPTSSNQPQHF
-,TRBJ2-5,TRBV20-1,-,TGCAGTGCTAGCACAGCAGAGACCCAGTACTTC,CSASTAETQYF
few,TRBJ1-1,TRBV7-2,-,TGTGCCAGCAGCTTAGTAGGGGGGACGGACACTGAAGCTTTCTTT,CASSLVGGTDTEAFF
few,TRBJ2-7,TRBV6-6,-,TGTGCCAGCAGTTACTCGCCAGGGTGGGAGCAGTACTTC,CASSYSPGWEQYF
-,TRBJ1-1,TRBV6-1,TRBD1,TGTGCCAGCAGTTCACAGGGGGGCACTAGAGCTTTCTTT,CASSSQGGTRAFF
-,TRBJ2-7,TRBV6-1,-,TGTGCCAGCAGTGGACAGACCTACGAGCAGTACTTC,CASSGQTYEQYF
-,TRBJ2-7,TRBV6-1,TRBD1,TGTGCCAGCAACCTCGGGACAGGTACCTACGAGCAGTACTTC,CASNLGTGTYEQYF
-,TRBJ2-7,TRBV28,-,TGTGCCAGCAGTTTACAGGGGGGAGGGTCCTACGAGCAGTACTTC,CASSLQGGGSYEQYF
once,TRBJ2-5,TRBV28,-,TGTGCCAGCAGTTCGATAGAGACCCAGTACTTC,CASSSIETQYF
-,TRBJ2-3,TRBV30,TRBD2,TGTGCCTGGAGCGCTGGACTAGCGGGAGGAGCAGATACGCAGTATTTT,CAWSAGLAGGADTQYF
-,TRBJ1-5,TRBV28,-,TGTGCCAGCAGTTTTCAGGCCGCGGGGCCCCAGCATTTT,CASSFQAAGPQHF
-,TRBJ2-1,TRBV19,TRBD2,TGTGCCAGTAGTGTTAGCGGGGGTGCCTACAATGAGCAGTTCTTC,CASSVSGGAYNEQFF
-,TRBJ2-3,TRBV7-2,-,TGTGCCAGCAGCTTTGTAGGGACCACAGATACGCAGTATTTT,CASSFVGTTDTQYF
once,TRBJ1-2,TRBV7-2,-,TGTGCCAGCAGCTTAGCGGGGACGGGGCCCTATGGCTACACCTTC,CASSLAGTGPYGYTF
few,TRBJ1-1,TRBV28,-,TGTGCCAGCAGCCTATATACCGGGACTACGGCTTTCTTT,CASSLYTGTTAFF
-,TRBJ1-1,TRBV21-1,-,TGTGCCAGCAGCAAAAACGGGGCCGGAGTGAACACTGAAGCTTTCTTT,CASSKNGAGVNTEAFF
-,TRBJ2-3,TRBV7-8,-,TGTGCCAGCAGCTTAGAACGTCGAGCGTTTAGCACAGATACGCAGTATTTT,CASSLERRAFSTDTQYF
-,TRBJ1-5,TRBV28,-,TGTGCCAGCAGTGTTCCCGGGGGCCGAGGTCAGCCCCAGCATTTT,CASSVPGGRGQPQHF
-,TRBJ2-3,TRBV7-9,-,TGTGCCAGCAGCCCCCTACTAGATACGCAGTATTTT,CASSPLLDTQYF
medium-sized,TRBJ1-5,TRBV28,TRBD1,TGTGCCAGCAGTGCCGGGACAGGGCATCAGCCCCAGCATTTT,CASSAGTGHQPQHF
-,TRBJ2-5,TRBV7-2,-,TGTGCCAGCAGCCTGGGCGGGAACCGGGCGGAGACCCAGTACTTC,CASSLGGNRAETQYF
-,TRBJ2-3,TRBV20-1,-,TGCAGTGCCCAGGGGCCGACGACGCAGTATTTT,CSAQGPTTQYF
-,TRBJ1-4,TRBV28,-,TGTGCCAGCAGTTTACGTCAGGGTTTTTATGAAAAACTGTTTTTT,CASSLRQGFYEKLFF
-,TRBJ1-1,TRBV7-9,TRBD1,TGTGCCAGCAGTTTTCAGGGGGCCACTGAAGCTTTCTTT,CASSFQGATEAFF
-,TRBJ2-1,TRBV18,-,TGTGCCAGCTCACCGGGCAATGAGCAGTTCTTC,CASSPGNEQFF
-,TRBJ2-2,TRBV5-1,-,TGCGCCAGCAGCTTCCGGGCGGGGCTCACCGGGGAGCTGTTTTTT,CASSFRAGLTGELFF